One and the same sample provided the 30 T cell receptor beta chains below, sequenced in a study of blood T cell repertoires in COVID-19. Profiled with immunoSEQ multiplex PCR; TCRdb holds only in-frame clones, not every one. The sample lists 250,000 to 350,000 clones; 70% to 90% were seen once. Sequences were obtained from PBMCs or T cells enriched from blood (not recorded which). The receptors were sampled from a woman in her twenties or thirties who had recovered from COVID-19.

The chain combines TRBV19 with TRBJ1-4; a weak D match, TRBD1 (5 bases). This CDR3 has 14 residues. The V gene lost 7 bases and the J gene lost 0 bases, with 9 bases spanning the gap. From germline, CDR1 is LNHDA and CDR2 SQIVND (reference sequence). The CDR3 here is CASTSRATNEKLFF. The CDR3 region has the DNA TGTGCCAGTACCAGCAGGGCAACTAATGAAAAACTGTTTTTT.

In the case of this clone: This specimen includes other DNA sequences encoding the same CDR3. DNA for the CDR3: TGTGCCAGCAGCGTAGACCCTAGCGGGGGGGCCGTAGATACGCAGTATTTT. It specifies CASSVDPSGGAVDTQYF. V is TRBV9 and J is TRBJ2-3, with 12 bases aligning to TRBD2. Germline lookup yields CDR1 SGDLS and CDR2 YYNGEE. CDR3 length: 17 residues. The ends lost 0 bases at V and 5 bases at J; junction bases unmatched: 7.

This rearrangement joins TRBV11-1 to TRBJ2-3; 11 bases align to TRBD2. Trimming cost V 8 bases and J 6 bases; bases outside gene matches: 7. This CDR3 is 14 amino acids long. CDR1 and CDR2 (germline): SGHAT, FQDESV (reference sequence). Here the CDR3 DNA reads TGTGCCAGCGGAAATAGCGGGGGGGCGGATACGCAGTATTTT. This translates into CASGNSGGADTQYF. The entire variable domain, with the rest obtained from reference TRBV11-1 and TRBJ2-3, is as follows: EAEVAQSPRYKITEKSQAVAFWCDPISGHATLYWYRQILGQGPELLVQFQDESVVDDSQLPKDRFSAERLKGVDSTLKIQPAELGDSAMYLCASGNSGGADTQYFGPGTRLTVL.

The genes are TRBV7-9 and TRBJ1-5; D ambiguous. V dropped 1 base and J dropped 3 bases, with 7 bases sitting between them. CDR1 and CDR2 (germline): SEHNR, FQNEAQ (reference sequence). This CDR3 region has 14 residues. CDR3 sequence reads: CASSLGDNNQPQHF. As DNA, the CDR3 is TGTGCCAGCAGCTTAGGAGACAACAATCAGCCCCAGCATTTT.

The rearrangement uses TRBV5-6 and TRBJ2-5; D is ambiguous. Germline V CDR1 and CDR2: SGHDT, YYEEEE. V was clipped by 5 bases and J by 1 base, with 12 bases between them. The CDR3 has 14 amino acids. The CDR3 DNA follows: TGTGCCAGCAGGGCCCTCGACACCCAAGAGACCCAGTACTTC. Translation: CASRALDTQETQYF.

V usage is TRBV7-9 and J usage is TRBJ2-1; 11 nucleotides match TRBD2. The trim removed 5 bases at V and 2 bases at J, leaving 2 bases unmatched. The CDR3 extends over 15 amino acids. Germline V lookup: CDR1 SEHNR, CDR2 FQNEAQ (reference sequence). The CDR3 loop reads CASSATSGAYNEQFF. The CDR3 DNA reads as TGTGCCAGCAGCGCGACTAGCGGGGCCTACAATGAGCAGTTCTTC.

The V call is TRBV18, the J call TRBJ1-1; tentatively, D is TRBD1 (5 bases). There are 15 residues in the CDR3. Trimming took off 2 bases at V and 3 bases at J, with 13 bases between the two ends. The germline V gene encodes CDR1 KGHSH and CDR2 LQKENI. The CDR3, as DNA: TGTGCCAGCTCACCAAAAACCGGGGGGGACACTGAAGCTTTCTTT. Amino acid sequence: CASSPKTGGDTEAFF.

This clone occurred once. V is TRBV2 and J is TRBJ1-6; D is ambiguous. Trimming left V 6 bases short and J 8 bases short, with 11 bases between. In germline, CDR1 is SNHLY, CDR2 FYNNEI. The CDR3 spans 13 residues. The CDR3 region is CASRDYVDSPLHF. CDR3 DNA sequence: TGTGCCAGCAGAGACTACGTGGATTCACCCCTCCACTTT.

The DNA for the CDR3 is TGTGCCAGCAGCTTGGAGGCTGGAGGCTATGGCTACACCTTC. Residues: CASSLEAGGYGYTF. The V call is TRBV5-4, the J call TRBJ1-2; D is ambiguous. The CDR3 spans 14 residues. Germline-derived CDR1 and CDR2 are SGHNT and YYREEE (reference sequence). V lost 0 bases to trimming and J lost 4 bases, with 10 bases between them.

The CDR3 sequence is CASSVEASGGYNEQFF. The CDR3 coding sequence is TGTGCCAGCAGCGTAGAGGCTAGCGGGGGCTACAATGAGCAGTTCTTC. The chain is built from TRBV9 and TRBJ2-1; 10 positions agree with TRBD2. The germline gives CDR1 SGDLS, CDR2 YYNGEE. J gave up 3 bases and V 0 bases, and 3 bases lay outside the gene matches. CDR3 length equals 16 residues.

The gene calls are TRBV7-9 and TRBJ1-2; no clear D gene. The CDR3 runs 14 residues. V lost 5 bases and J 7 bases, leaving 17 bases between the germline ends. Germline V gene lookup returns CDR1 SEHNR and CDR2 FQNEAQ (reference sequence). This CDR3 is CASSRGQVLPGYTF. CDR3 in DNA: TGTGCCAGCAGCCGTGGGCAAGTCCTCCCTGGCTACACCTTC.

The chain combines TRBV12-3 or TRBV12-4 with TRBJ1-1; D is ambiguous. Trimming cost V 6 bases and J 1 base, with 9 bases left between them. This CDR3 region has 13 residues. The chain's CDR3 is CASSRTENTEAFF. In nucleotides, the CDR3 is TGTGCCAGCAGCCGTACAGAGAACACTGAAGCTTTCTTT.

This clone was seen just once. V and J are TRBV7-2 and TRBJ2-3, with a possible D match to TRBD2 (5 bases). Between the trimmed V and J ends, which lost 7 bases and 1 base, there was a span of 15 bases. The CDR3 covers 15 residues. Germline V lookup: CDR1 SGHTA, CDR2 FQGNSA. CDR3 DNA sequence: TGTGCCAGCACCCCCGGGGTAATGGGCACAGATACGCAGTATTTT. Amino acid sequence: CASTPGVMGTDTQYF.

The CDR3 DNA is TGTGCCACCAGTGATTCAGGACAGGGTAGCACCGGGGAGCTGTTTTTT. This encodes CATSDSGQGSTGELFF. The genes are TRBV24-1 and TRBJ2-2; 8 bases are a match to TRBD1. CDR1 and CDR2 (germline): KGHDR, SFDVKD. The length of the CDR3 is 16 residues. V trimming: 2 bases; J trimming: 4 bases; junction bases outside the gene matches: 5.

The chain has TRBV19 and TRBJ1-2; D may be TRBD1 (5 bases). V was cut by 10 bases and J by 4 bases, with 13 bases left in between. In germline, CDR1 is LNHDA, CDR2 SQIVND (reference sequence). There are 12 residues in the CDR3. For the CDR3, the DNA is TGTGCCACTACAGACAGCTCCTATGGCTACACCTTC. Amino acids: CATTDSSYGYTF. Full variable domain (missing parts from reference TRBV19 and TRBJ1-2): DGGITQSPKYLFRKEGQNVTLSCEQNLNHDAMYWYRQDPGQGLRLIYYSQIVNDFQKGDIAEGYSVSREKKESFPLTVTSAQKNPTAFYLCATTDSSYGYTFGSGTRLTVV.

This clone appeared a few times. The genes are TRBV30 and TRBJ1-5, with D possibly being TRBD1 (6 bases). The V end was cut by 5 bases, the J end by 6 bases, with 17 bases between. The CDR3 has 14 residues. CDR1 and CDR2 (germline): GTSNPN, SVGIG (reference sequence). The CDR3 sequence: CAWGGRGGIQPQHF. CDR3 nucleotide sequence: TGTGCCTGGGGTGGACGAGGGGGAATTCAGCCCCAGCATTTT.

In its sample, this clone was seen a few times. The rearrangement uses TRBV7-2 and TRBJ1-6, with a tentative D call TRBD1 (5 bases). Trimming cost V 5 bases and J 14 bases, with 25 bases left between them. This CDR3 contains 16 residues. Germline-derived CDR1 and CDR2 are SGHTA and FQGNSA. In DNA form, the CDR3 reads TGTGCCAGCAGCCCTGTCGGGGGGGGGAGGCTTGAGGCCCTCCACTTT. Protein: CASSPVGGGRLEALHF.

The rearrangement uses TRBV19 and TRBJ1-5; possible D gene TRBD1, 5 bases. The germline V gene has CDR1 LNHDA and CDR2 SQIVND (reference sequence). The V gene lost 4 bases and the J gene lost 6 bases, with 16 bases spanning the gap. The CDR3 sequence is 15 residues long. CDR3 protein: CASSRRGGGGQPQHF. The CDR3 DNA sequence: TGTGCCAGTAGTAGGCGTGGGGGGGGAGGTCAGCCCCAGCATTTT.

This rearrangement joins TRBV4-1 to TRBJ2-3; no clear D gene. The germline gives CDR1 MGHRA, CDR2 YSYEKL. V lost 0 bases to trimming and J lost 14 bases, with 18 bases between them. This CDR3 has 14 residues. The chain's CDR3 is CASSQDKSLPVVYF. The CDR3, as DNA: TGCGCCAGCAGCCAAGATAAGTCCCTCCCGGTCGTGTATTTT.

This rearrangement joins TRBV9 to TRBJ1-1; 7 nucleotides align to TRBD1. V shed 0 bases, J shed 5 bases, and the junction held 7 bases outside the gene matches. Germline V gives CDR1 SGDLS, CDR2 YYNGEE. The length of the CDR3 is 15 residues. Here the CDR3 reads CASSVDEGALTEAFF. In DNA form, the CDR3 reads TGTGCCAGCAGCGTAGATGAGGGGGCGCTGACTGAAGCTTTCTTT.

This sequence joins TRBV7-9 and TRBJ1-3, with D perhaps matching TRBD1 (5 bases). The CDR3 has 16 amino acids. Germline assignment: CDR1 SEHNR and CDR2 FQNEAQ (reference sequence). The germline V and J ends were trimmed by 0 bases and 0 bases, with 9 bases remaining between them. This CDR3 reads CASSLATGPSGNTIYF. As DNA, the CDR3 is TGTGCCAGCAGCTTAGCCACAGGTCCCTCTGGAAACACCATATATTTT.

The chain couples TRBV27 to TRBJ2-2; 12 nucleotides line up with TRBD2. The CDR3 totals 17 residues. The junction had 7 bases not matched to a gene; V was cut back by 7 bases and J by 1 base. Per germline, CDR1 MNHEY and CDR2 SMNVEV (reference sequence). The CDR3 here is CASKPSGGGRNTGELFF. The CDR3 nucleotides read TGTGCCAGCAAGCCTAGCGGGGGGGGTCGGAACACCGGGGAGCTGTTTTTT.

The V call is TRBV5-1, the J call TRBJ2-1; 13 positions match TRBD2. Per germline, CDR1 SGHRS and CDR2 YFSETQ. The CDR3 totals 18 residues. V shed 0 bases, J shed 1 base, and the junction held 4 bases outside the gene matches. As DNA, the CDR3 is TGCGCCAGCAGCTTGGGACTAGCGGGGGGCGGTTCCTACAATGAGCAGTTCTTC. It codes for CASSLGLAGGGSYNEQFF.

The chain is built from TRBV29-1 and TRBJ2-2, with 9 bases fitting TRBD1. CDR1 is SQVTM, CDR2 ANQGSEA, per germline. The CDR3 is 14 residues long. V dropped 6 bases and J dropped 4; count of bases not matched to a gene: 6. The CDR3 loop reads CSVPGQGGTGELFF. The DNA of the CDR3 is TGCAGCGTGCCGGGACAGGGCGGCACCGGGGAGCTGTTTTTT.

The chain links TRBV7-8 to TRBJ1-2; D unresolved. The CDR3 consists of 14 residues. V was shortened by 5 bases and J by 4 bases, with 14 bases between the two germline ends. Germline V gene sequence: CDR1 SGHVS, CDR2 FQNEAQ. CDR3: CASSPPGSIYGYTF. CDR3 sequence (DNA): TGTGCCAGCAGCCCACCCGGGTCGATCTATGGCTACACCTTC.

This clone came up once. The chain combines TRBV5-1 with TRBJ1-3; 10 bases are a match to TRBD1. J was trimmed by 3 bases and V by 4 bases; bases with no gene match: 4. Per the germline V gene, CDR1 is SGHRS and CDR2 is YFSETQ. The CDR3 extends over 15 amino acids. The DNA of the CDR3 is TGCGCCAGCAGCCTCGACAGGGGGCTTGGAAACACCATATATTTT. Protein product: CASSLDRGLGNTIYF.

J is TRBJ1-4 and V is TRBV19; D gene unclear. This CDR3 is built from 14 residues. V was cut by 7 bases and J by 8 bases, with 17 bases left in between. The germline CDR1 and CDR2 sequences are LNHDA and SQIVND (reference sequence). CDR3 in DNA: TGTGCCAGTAAGCGGTCCTTCGAAGGGGAAAAACTGTTTTTT. Translation: CASKRSFEGEKLFF.

The chain uses TRBV30 and TRBJ1-3, with D uncertain. V shed 3 bases and J shed 2 bases, with 8 bases lying between them. Germline V CDR1 and CDR2: GTSNPN, SVGIG (reference sequence). The CDR3 has 13 residues. CDR3 nucleotides: TGTGCCTGGAGAGGCGGGCCTGGAAACACCATATATTTT. It translates to CAWRGGPGNTIYF.

The rearrangement joins TRBV6-2 or TRBV6-3 to TRBJ1-6; 7 bases agree with TRBD1. In germline, CDR1 is MNHEY, CDR2 SVGEGT. CDR3 length: 18 residues. J was trimmed by 7 bases and V by 2 bases; bases with no gene match: 14. The CDR3 DNA reads as TGTGCCAGCAGTTACCCGAGACAGGGTTTTTTTCCCAATTCACCCCTCCACTTT. Translating it yields CASSYPRQGFFPNSPLHF.

V gene TRBV12-3 or TRBV12-4 combines with J gene TRBJ1-1; 10 bases match TRBD1. CDR3 length: 13 residues. The ends lost 3 bases at V and 7 bases at J; junction bases unmatched: 2. CDR3 nucleotides: TGTGCCAGCAGTTTTCGGGACAGGGGTGAAGCTTTCTTT. Translating gives CASSFRDRGEAFF.